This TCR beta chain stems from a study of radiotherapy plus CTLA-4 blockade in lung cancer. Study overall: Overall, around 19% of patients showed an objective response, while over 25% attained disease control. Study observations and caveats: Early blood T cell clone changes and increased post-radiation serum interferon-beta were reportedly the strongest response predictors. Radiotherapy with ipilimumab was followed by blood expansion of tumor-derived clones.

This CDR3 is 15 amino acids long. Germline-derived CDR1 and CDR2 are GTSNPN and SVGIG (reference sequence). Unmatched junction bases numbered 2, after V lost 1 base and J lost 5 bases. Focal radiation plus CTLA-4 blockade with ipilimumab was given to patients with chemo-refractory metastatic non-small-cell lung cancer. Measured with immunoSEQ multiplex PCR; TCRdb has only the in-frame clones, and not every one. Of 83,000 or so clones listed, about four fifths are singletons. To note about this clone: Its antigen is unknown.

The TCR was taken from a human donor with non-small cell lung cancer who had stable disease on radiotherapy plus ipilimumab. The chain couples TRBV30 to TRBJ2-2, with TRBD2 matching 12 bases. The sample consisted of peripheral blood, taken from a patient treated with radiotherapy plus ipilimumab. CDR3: CAWSALAGGTGELFF. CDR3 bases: TGTGCCTGGAGTGCCCTAGCGGGGGGGACCGGGGAGCTGTTTTTT.